This T cell receptor beta chain was observed in a study of cytomegalovirus exposure and HLA in healthy donors. Study observations and caveats: The study found most TCR sequences rare, yet found some public TCRs in many donors. First-cohort TCR clusters were later found to tend to co-occur in the 120 or so validation repertoires. A few CMV-associated chains were confirmed in vitro to be specific for CMV antigens.

The length of the CDR3 is 13 residues. Sequencing used immunoSEQ multiplex PCR; TCRdb keeps in-frame clones, though not all of them. The sample includes about 150,000 clones, approximately 86% of them seen just once. On this clone itself: What it binds is unknown.

The V gene is TRBV21-1, the J gene TRBJ1-1; TRBD1 is the table's D call and was not checked against the DNA. TRBV21-1 is designated a pseudogene. Sequenced: PBMCs. The source is a man between 18 and 29 years old in good health and CMV-seropositive. CDR3 sequence (DNA): TGTGCCAGCAGCAAAGGACAGAACACTGAAGCTTTCTTT. This sequence encodes CASSKGQNTEAFF.